This TCR beta chain derives from a study of blood T cell repertoires in COVID-19. Assay used: immunoSEQ multiplex PCR; TCRdb lists only in-frame clones, some missing. The data contain about 480,000 clones, about 89% of them singletons. Enrolment of Seattle patients took place during active infection, and they were followed longitudinally. To note about this clone: Additional DNA sequences in this sample encode the identical CDR3.

With V trimmed by 0 bases and J by 4 bases, 4 bases remained unmatched. Germline V gene data show CDR1 as SGHRS and CDR2 as YFSETQ. This CDR3 contains 15 residues. The sample consisted of peripheral blood. This TCR was sampled from a woman aged 50 to 60 with COVID-19, enrolled during active disease. The rearrangement joins TRBV5-1 to TRBJ1-2, with 9 nucleotides matching TRBD1. The CDR3 DNA reads as TGCGCCAGCAGCTTGGGACAGGGGGTCGGCTATGGCTACACCTTC. Amino acids: CASSLGQGVGYGYTF.